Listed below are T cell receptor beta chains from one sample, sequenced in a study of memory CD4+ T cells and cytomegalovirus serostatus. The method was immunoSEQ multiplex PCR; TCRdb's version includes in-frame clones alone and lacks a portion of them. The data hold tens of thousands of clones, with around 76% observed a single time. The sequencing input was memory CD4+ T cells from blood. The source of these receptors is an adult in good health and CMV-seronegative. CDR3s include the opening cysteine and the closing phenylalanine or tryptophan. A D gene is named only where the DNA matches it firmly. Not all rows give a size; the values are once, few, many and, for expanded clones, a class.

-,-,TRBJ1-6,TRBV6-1,CASSEVYGALHF,TGTGCCAGCAGTGAAGTTTATGGGGCCCTCCACTTT
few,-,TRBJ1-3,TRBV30,CAWNRRSSGNTIYF,TGTGCCTGGAATCGGAGGAGTTCTGGAAACACCATATATTTT
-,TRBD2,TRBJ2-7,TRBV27,CASRGGDGSYEQYF,TGTGCCAGCAGGGGGGGGGACGGGAGTTACGAGCAGTACTTC
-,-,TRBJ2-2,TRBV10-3,CAIKGPKVNRGGTGELFF,TGTGCCATCAAGGGCCCGAAGGTAAACAGGGGGGGAACCGGGGAGCTGTTTTTT
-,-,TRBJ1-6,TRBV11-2,CASSLQGSLGVLTLHF,TGTGCCAGCAGTTTACAGGGCAGTCTAGGGGTTCTCACCCTCCACTTT
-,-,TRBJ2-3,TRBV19,CASSIRGRETDTQYF,TGTGCCAGTAGTATTCGGGGGCGGGAGACAGATACGCAGTATTTT
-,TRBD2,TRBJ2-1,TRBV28,CASSSSGDSTYNEQFF,TGTGCCAGCAGCTCCAGCGGGGATAGCACCTACAATGAGCAGTTCTTC
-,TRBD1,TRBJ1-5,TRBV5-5,CASSPQTGAGQPQHF,TGTGCCAGCAGCCCGCAGACAGGGGCAGGGCAGCCCCAGCATTTT
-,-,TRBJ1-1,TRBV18,CASSLGTLGAEAFF,TGTGCCAGCTCTCTTGGGACGTTGGGGGCCGAAGCTTTCTTT
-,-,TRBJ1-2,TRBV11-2,CASSPTPGEGGYTF,TGTGCCAGCAGCCCCACCCCAGGGGAGGGTGGCTACACCTTC
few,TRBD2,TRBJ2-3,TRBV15,CATSGTMTDTQYF,TGTGCCACCAGCGGGACTATGACAGATACGCAGTATTTT
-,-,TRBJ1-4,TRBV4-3,CASSHRGAGAGEKLFF,TGCGCCAGCAGCCACCGGGGTGCAGGGGCGGGTGAAAAACTGTTTTTT
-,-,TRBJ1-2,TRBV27,CASSLSGAGVGGYTF,TGTGCCAGCAGTTTATCGGGCGCGGGTGTAGGCGGCTACACCTTC
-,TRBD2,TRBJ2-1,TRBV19,CASDSGGSYNEQFF,TGTGCCAGTGACAGCGGGGGCTCCTACAATGAGCAGTTCTTC
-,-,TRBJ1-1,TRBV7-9,CASTLGTSKTEAFF,TGTGCCAGCACCCTAGGGACCTCGAAGACTGAAGCTTTCTTT
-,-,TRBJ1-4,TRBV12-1,CASPRDSDLNEKLFF,TGTGCCAGCCCCCGGGACAGCGACCTTAATGAAAAACTGTTTTTT
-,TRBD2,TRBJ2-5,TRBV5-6,CASSLPGGHETQYF,TGTGCCAGCAGCTTGCCGGGGGGGCATGAGACCCAGTACTTC
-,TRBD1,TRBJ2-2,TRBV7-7,CASRQGTGDTGELFF,TGTGCTAGCAGACAAGGGACAGGGGATACCGGGGAGCTGTTTTTT
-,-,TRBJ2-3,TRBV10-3,CAISERDTQYF,TGTGCCATCAGTGAGCGAGATACGCAGTATTTT
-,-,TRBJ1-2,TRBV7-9,CASSPRVLGGGYTF,TGTGCCAGCAGCCCACGGGTCCTGGGTGGTGGCTACACCTTC
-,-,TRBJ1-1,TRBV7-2,CASSSHKGDF,TGTGCCAGCAGCTCTCACAAGGGGGACTTT
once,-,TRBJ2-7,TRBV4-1,CASSQLRQSYEQYF,TGCGCCAGCAGCCAACTCCGACAGTCCTACGAGCAGTACTTC
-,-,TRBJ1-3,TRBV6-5,CASSYGEAYSGNTIYF,TGTGCCAGCAGTTACGGGGAGGCCTACTCTGGAAACACCATATATTTT
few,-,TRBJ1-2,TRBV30,CAWDGYTF,TGTGCCTGGGATGGCTACACCTTC
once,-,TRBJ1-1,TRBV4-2,CASSQDRGPGKMNTEAFF,TGTGCCAGCAGCCAAGATAGAGGACCAGGAAAAATGAACACTGAAGCTTTCTTT
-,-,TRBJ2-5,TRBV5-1,CASSSEQTQYF,TGCGCCAGCAGCTCGGAGCAGACCCAGTACTTC
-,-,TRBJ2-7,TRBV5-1,CASASSYEQYF,TGCGCCAGCGCGAGCTCCTACGAGCAGTACTTC
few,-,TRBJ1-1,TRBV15,CATSNFRGLNTEAFF,TGTGCCACCAGCAACTTCAGGGGATTGAACACTGAAGCTTTCTTT
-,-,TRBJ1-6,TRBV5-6,CASSPRELLNSPLHF,TGTGCCAGCAGCCCCCGAGAACTTTTGAATTCACCCCTCCACTTT
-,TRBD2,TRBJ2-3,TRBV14,CASSPLAGGRDTQYF,TGTGCCAGCAGCCCCCTAGCGGGGGGGCGGGATACGCAGTATTTT
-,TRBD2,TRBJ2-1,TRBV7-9,CASSTGLAGNNEQFF,TGTGCCAGCAGCACAGGACTAGCGGGGAACAATGAGCAGTTCTTC
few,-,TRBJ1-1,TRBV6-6,CASSYASLTEAFF,TGTGCCAGCAGTTACGCGTCCCTCACTGAAGCTTTCTTT
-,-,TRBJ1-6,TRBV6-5,CASSYSQGSSNPLHF,TGTGCCAGCAGTTACTCCCAGGGTTCAAGTAACCCCCTCCACTTT
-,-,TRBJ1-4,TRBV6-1,CASSEWGQMGEKLFF,TGTGCCAGCAGTGAATGGGGGCAGATGGGAGAAAAACTGTTTTTT
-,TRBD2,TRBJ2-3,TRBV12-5,CASGLAQIAGGLADTQYF,TGTGCTAGTGGTTTGGCCCAGATAGCGGGGGGGCTGGCAGATACGCAGTATTTT
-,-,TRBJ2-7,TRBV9,CASSARPSETYEQYF,TGTGCCAGCAGCGCGAGGCCTAGCGAGACCTACGAGCAGTACTTC
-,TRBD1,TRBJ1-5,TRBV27,CASSKLDRGIFQPQHF,TGTGCCAGCAGTAAACTTGACAGGGGTATTTTTCAGCCCCAGCATTTT
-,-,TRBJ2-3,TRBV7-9,CAISRGAGRPDTQYF,TGTGCCATCTCCCGGGGGGCCGGACGGCCAGATACGCAGTATTTT
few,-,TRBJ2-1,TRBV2,CASSVGVAGQFF,TGTGCCAGCAGTGTGGGGGTTGCGGGACAGTTCTTC
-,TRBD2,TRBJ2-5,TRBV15,CATSRASGGQETQYF,TGTGCCACCAGCAGAGCGAGCGGGGGCCAAGAGACCCAGTACTTC
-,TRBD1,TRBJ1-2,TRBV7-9,CASSQGANGYTF,TGTGCCAGCAGCCAGGGGGCGAATGGCTACACCTTC
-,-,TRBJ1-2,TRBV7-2,CASSLGGSGGYTF,TGTGCCAGCAGCTTAGGGGGTAGTGGTGGCTACACCTTC
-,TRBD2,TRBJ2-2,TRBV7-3,CASSPSGGRTGELFF,TGTGCCAGCAGCCCTAGCGGGGGCCGCACCGGGGAGCTGTTTTTT
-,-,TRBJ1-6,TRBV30,CAWSVRVYNSPLHF,TGTGCCTGGAGTGTACGGGTATATAATTCACCCCTCCACTTT
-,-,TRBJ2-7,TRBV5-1,CASSFSGARDEQYF,TGCGCCAGCAGCTTCAGTGGGGCCAGGGACGAGCAGTACTTC
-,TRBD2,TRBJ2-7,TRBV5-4,CASSIDSGGPYEQYF,TGTGCCAGCAGCATTGATAGCGGGGGGCCCTACGAGCAGTACTTC
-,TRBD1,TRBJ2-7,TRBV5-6,CASSPGTATYEQYF,TGTGCCAGCAGCCCTGGGACAGCCACCTACGAGCAGTACTTC
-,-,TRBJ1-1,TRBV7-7,CASSSLTGNTEAFF,TGTGCTAGCAGCTCCCTGACAGGGAACACTGAAGCTTTCTTT